This paragraph covers one T cell receptor (beta chain) sequence. The method was immunoSEQ multiplex PCR; TCRdb's version includes in-frame clones alone and lacks a portion of them. This sample yields tens of thousands of clones, of which over 80% are seen a single time; under 30% belongs to the top ten. This specimen comes from a study of OX40 agonist ivuxolimab in advanced cancers. On the study more broadly: The study gave patients intravenous ivuxolimab at 0.01 to 10 mg/kg every 2 weeks. Prior checkpoint blockade (anti-PD-1, anti-PD-L1 or anti-CTLA-4) was permitted; less than 45% had it.

Losses at the gene ends were 4 bases for V and 7 bases for J; bases not matched to a gene: 9. The germline CDR1 and CDR2 sequences are MNHNS and SASEGT. The CDR3 totals 15 residues. Patients were ruled out by autoimmune disease history or systemic immunosuppression. The sampling schedule covered blood at baseline, cycle 4 day 1, and cycle 7 day 1. This material consisted of CD4+ or CD8+ T cells sorted from blood, taken in a trial of the OX40 agonist ivuxolimab. This rearrangement joins TRBV6-1 to TRBJ1-2; 10 nucleotides line up with TRBD1. This TCR was recovered from an adult with an advanced solid tumor such as melanoma, head and neck, liver or kidney cancer. The CDR3 loop is CASSGGQGIISGYTF. DNA for the CDR3: TGTGCCAGCAGTGGGGGACAGGGGATTATCTCTGGCTACACCTTC.